These 32 T cell receptor beta chains came from one sample sequenced in a study of regulatory T cells in long-lasting Graves disease. Through Arm-PCR of CDR3 regions and iRepertoire HTBI primers, TCR beta libraries were built. TCRdb called the multiplex PCR reads again in MiXCR, with one record for every CDR3 protein. The table records about 420,000 distinct CDR3 sequences, about a sixth of them present only once. Documented time point: newly diagnosed GD, antithyroid drugs for less than 3 months. The TCR library was made from RNA extracted from PBMCs. These data were also filed under a second study, of T cells in Graves' hyperthyroidism and ophthalmopathy.

Sequencing was performed on peripheral blood mononuclear cells (PBMCs), taken at new diagnosis, from a patient treated with antithyroid drugs. These receptors all stem from a woman aged 18 to 35 with Graves disease.

The table lists this clonotype with a few counts. The chain recombines TRBV28 with TRBJ2-5; 7 nucleotides match TRBD2. CDR1 and CDR2 from the germline V gene are MDHEN and SYDVKM. The V and J ends lost 8 bases and 4 bases, in that order; junction bases with no gene match: 10. The CDR3 contains 14 residues. This chain's CDR3 is CASGREGYLETQYF. In DNA, the CDR3 is TGTGCCAGCGGAAGGGAGGGGTATTTAGAGACCCAGTACTTC.

This clonotype was seen ten or more times. The chain combines TRBV7-2 with TRBJ2-7; TRBD2 might be the D (6 bases). V was shortened by 0 bases and J by 2 bases, with 20 bases between the two germline ends. Per the germline V gene, CDR1 is SGHTA and CDR2 is FQGNSA. This CDR3 has 18 residues. CDR3 in amino acids: CASSLAGRPGLLPYEQYF. CDR3 coding DNA: TGTGCCAGCAGCTTAGCCGGAAGACCGGGACTGCTGCCCTACGAGCAGTACTTC.

This clonotype was detected many times. The chain joins TRBV7-2 to TRBJ2-3; D may be TRBD1 or TRBD2 (5 bases each). This CDR3 has 17 amino acids. Trimming took off 0 bases at V and 6 bases at J, with 19 bases between the two ends. Germline loops: CDR1 SGHTA, CDR2 FQGNSA. Here the CDR3 reads CASSLALSFGARDTQYF. The CDR3 DNA sequence: TGTGCCAGCAGCTTAGCGTTGAGTTTCGGGGCTCGGGATACGCAGTATTTT.

Concerning this clonotype: The junction does not match germline at one end; this may be a read error. The chain couples TRBV5-4 to TRBJ2-7, with 8 bases identical to TRBD1. Germline V gene data show CDR1 as SGHNT and CDR2 as YYREEE (reference sequence). There are 14 residues in the CDR3. CDR3: CASSLGQGTGVEDF. CDR3 sequence (DNA): TGTGCCAGCAGCTTGGGACAGGGGACCGGAGTGGAGGACTTC.

This clonotype was counted at least ten times. The genes are TRBV13 and TRBJ2-2, with 10 bases lining up with TRBD2. CDR3 length equals 15 residues. The trim removed 8 bases at V and 4 bases at J, leaving 7 bases unmatched. Germline loops: CDR1 PRHDT, CDR2 FYEKMQ (reference sequence). In DNA form, the CDR3 reads TGTGCCAGCCTTGTCGGACTAGCGGCCACCGGGGAGCTGTTTTTT. Its translation is CASLVGLAATGELFF.

This clonotype was observed at least ten times. The rearrangement joins TRBV6-1 to TRBJ1-5, with TRBD1 matching 10 bases. Trimming at V came to 5 bases and at J to 6 bases, leaving 4 bases not matched to a gene. The CDR3 runs 14 residues. Germline V CDR1 and CDR2: MNHNS, SASEGT. The CDR3 loop reads CASSLRQGAQPQHF. Here the CDR3 DNA reads TGTGCCAGCAGTCTTCGACAGGGGGCTCAGCCCCAGCATTTT.

Of note for this clonotype: One end of the junction varies from germline; a read error may be responsible. The chain links TRBV7-9 to TRBJ2-5; TRBD1 aligns across 8 bases. CDR1 is SEHNR and CDR2 is FQNEAQ in the germline V gene (reference sequence). The CDR3 runs to 16 residues. The CDR3 is CASSFSRGPVQEAQYF. CDR3 coding DNA: TGTGCCAGCAGCTTTTCCAGGGGGCCAGTCCAAGAGGCCCAGTACTTC.

The gene calls are TRBV7-9 and TRBJ1-1; 9 bases fit TRBD1. Germline loops: CDR1 SEHNR, CDR2 FQNEAQ (reference sequence). V dropped 5 bases and J dropped 1; count of bases not matched to a gene: 11. The CDR3 covers 17 residues. The CDR3 DNA follows: TGTGCCAGCAGCCCGATTAACAGGGGGCTAGGGAACACTGAAGCTTTCTTT. Translated: CASSPINRGLGNTEAFF.

The sample holds many counts of this clonotype. The chain employs TRBV11-2 and TRBJ2-3; D not resolved. The CDR3 consists of 15 residues. Deletions cut 3 bases from V and 0 bases from J, with 10 bases between. Germline CDR1 SGHAT, CDR2 FQNNGV. The CDR3 region has the DNA TGTGCCAGCAGCTTTCGTGCAGCCAGCACAGATACGCAGTATTTT. It yields the protein CASSFRAASTDTQYF.

This clonotype was seen repeatedly, ten times or more. The chain joins TRBV11-3 to TRBJ1-1, with unresolved D. There are 12 residues in the CDR3. Germline loops: CDR1 SGHNT, CDR2 YENEEA. V was trimmed by 0 bases and J by 5 bases, leaving 4 bases between them. CDR3 loop: CASSLDATEAFF. The CDR3 region has the DNA TGTGCCAGCAGCTTAGATGCTACTGAAGCTTTCTTT.

In regard to this clonotype: It may be a read error: a sequence one base away is much more abundant. This chain links TRBV11-2 with TRBJ2-1; 7 positions agree with TRBD2. The closer fit of TRBJ2-5 to the DNA end suggests the J call may be wrong. Germline assignment: CDR1 SGHAT and CDR2 FQNNGV. The CDR3 is 16 residues long. Here the CDR3 reads CASSPPREEIKETQYF. The CDR3 coding sequence is TGTGCCAGCAGCCCCCCCCGGGAGGAGATAAAAGAGACCCAGTACTTC.

This clonotype was recorded at least ten times. J is TRBJ2-1 and V is TRBV20-1; 11 bases are a match to TRBD1. The V gene's germline CDR1 is DFQATT and CDR2 SNEGSKA (reference sequence). The CDR3 totals 16 residues. The trim removed 5 bases at V and 9 bases at J, leaving 15 bases unmatched. CDR3 DNA sequence: TGCAGTGCTGAGGACTTCGGGACAGGGGGTTTCCGTGAGCAGTTCTTC. The encoded protein is CSAEDFGTGGFREQFF.

At least ten counts were recorded for this clonotype. The chain uses TRBV5-6 and TRBJ2-7; D is unclear. Germline lookup yields CDR1 SGHDT and CDR2 YYEEEE. V gave up 0 bases and J gave up 2 bases, with 15 bases separating them. CDR3 length equals 16 residues. DNA of the CDR3: TGTGCCAGCAGCTTGGTTCGCGGAATTGCTGCCTACGAGCAGTACTTC. Its protein is CASSLVRGIAAYEQYF.

The gene calls are TRBV9 and TRBJ2-1, with TRBD2 matching 7 bases. The germline CDR1 and CDR2 sequences are SGDLS and YYNGEE. The CDR3 has 18 residues. The junction had 13 bases not matched to a gene; V was cut back by 4 bases and J by 0 bases. CDR3 DNA sequence: TGTGCCAGCAGCCCGGGGGGTGTTCAGCGGAGCTCCTACAATGAGCAGTTCTTC. Its protein is CASSPGGVQRSSYNEQFF.

J is TRBJ2-3 and V is TRBV18; maybe TRBD2 (6 bases). The V gene's germline CDR1 is KGHSH and CDR2 LQKENI. V shed 6 bases and J shed 6 bases, with 16 bases lying between them. CDR3 length: 14 amino acids. CDR3 sequence: CASSLNGSPDTQYF. The CDR3 DNA is TGTGCCAGCTCCTTAAACGGGAGCCCGGATACGCAGTATTTT.

This clonotype was seen many times. The V call is TRBV5-1, the J call TRBJ2-2; D uncertain. The germline V gene has CDR1 SGHRS and CDR2 YFSETQ. The ends were cut back, 4 bases at V and 2 bases at J, with 18 bases in the middle. This CDR3 has 17 residues. CDR3 sequence (DNA): TGCGCCAGCAGCCTGGGTGGTAGGAACCATAACACCGGGGAGCTGTTTTTT. It translates to CASSLGGRNHNTGELFF.

This clonotype was seen ten or more times. The chain links TRBV20-1 to TRBJ1-1, with D tentatively TRBD1 (5 bases). The CDR3 consists of 14 residues. Germline-derived CDR1 and CDR2 are DFQATT and SNEGSKA (reference sequence). V lost 0 bases, J lost 5 bases, and 13 bases lay in between. The chain's CDR3 is CSARDGGGRTEAFF. The CDR3 DNA sequence: TGCAGTGCTAGAGATGGGGGGGGGAGGACTGAAGCTTTCTTT.

This clonotype was observed many times. The chain joins TRBV10-2 to TRBJ1-4; the D gene is possibly TRBD1 (5 bases). The germline CDR1 and CDR2 sequences are WSHSY and SAAADI. The CDR3 is 13 residues long. V lost 0 bases to trimming and J lost 14 bases, with 13 bases between them. In nucleotides, the CDR3 is TGCGCCAGCAGTGAGTCCGGGACCGTGGCCCTGTTTTTT. Translation gives CASSESGTVALFF.

This clonotype was detected ten times or more. The rearrangement joins TRBV27 to TRBJ1-1; D might be TRBD1 (6 bases). The CDR3 has 13 residues. V was trimmed by 6 bases and J by 9 bases, leaving 17 bases between them. Germline V gene data show CDR1 as MNHEY and CDR2 as SMNVEV (reference sequence). Here the CDR3 DNA reads TGTGCCAGCAGGCAGACAGGCTCTACAAAAGCTTTCTTT. It codes for CASRQTGSTKAFF.

At least ten counts were recorded for this clonotype. The rearrangement joins TRBV20-1 to TRBJ2-2, with D unclear. Germline values: CDR1 DFQATT, CDR2 SNEGSKA (reference sequence). This CDR3 comprises 13 residues. V was cut by 2 bases and J by 2 bases, with 6 bases left in between. CDR3 DNA sequence: TGCAGTGCTAGATGGGCTAACACCGGGGAGCTGTTTTTT. Translated: CSARWANTGELFF.

This clonotype was seen many times. The genes are TRBV11-2 and TRBJ2-2; D unresolved. Germline V gene sequence: CDR1 SGHAT, CDR2 FQNNGV. The CDR3 runs 14 residues. V was pared by 2 bases and J by 6 bases, with 10 bases between. CDR3 amino acids: CASSLRLEAGELFF. CDR3 DNA: TGTGCCAGCAGCTTACGCCTAGAGGCCGGGGAGCTGTTTTTT.

The chain uses TRBV28 and TRBJ1-1, with 10 bases aligning to TRBD1. J lost 3 bases, V lost 6 bases, and 10 bases had no gene match. The CDR3 is 16 amino acids. Germline loops: CDR1 MDHEN, CDR2 SYDVKM. The CDR3 loop reads CASSKPGQGWYTEAFF. CDR3 coding DNA: TGTGCCAGCAGCAAACCGGGACAGGGGTGGTACACTGAAGCTTTCTTT.

Concerning this clonotype itself: At one of its ends the junction is not consistent with the germline gene, which may arise from a read error. The chain recombines TRBV2 with TRBJ2-7; tentative D call: TRBD2 (7 bases). The length of the CDR3 is 14 residues. The germline V gene encodes CDR1 SNHLY and CDR2 FYNNEI. The CDR3 coding sequence is TGTGTCAGCAGAAGAGGGGGGGATTCCTACGAGCAGTACTTC. Translation gives CVSRRGGDSYEQYF. The variable domain in full, with the rest retrieved from reference TRBV2 and TRBJ2-7, is EPEVTQTPSHQVTQMGQEVILRCVPISNHLYFYWYRQILGQKVEFLVSFYNNEISEKSEIFDDQFSVERPDGSNFTLKIRSTKLEDSAMYFCVSRRGGDSYEQYFGPGTRLTVT.

The chain recombines TRBV29-1 with TRBJ2-7; D might be TRBD2 (6 bases). Deletions cut 0 bases from V and 5 bases from J, with 20 bases between. Germline loops: CDR1 SQVTM, CDR2 ANQGSEA. The CDR3 consists of 16 residues. The CDR3 is CSVEDIRRGVLDEQYF. CDR3 nucleotides: TGCAGCGTTGAAGATATCAGGCGGGGAGTCCTGGACGAGCAGTACTTC.

The sample holds many counts of this clonotype. The chain carries TRBV27 and TRBJ2-1; D uncertain. The V end lost 3 bases, the J end lost 9 bases, and 9 bases lay between the germline ends. Germline V CDR1 and CDR2: MNHEY, SMNVEV (reference sequence). The CDR3 totals 12 residues. CDR3 DNA sequence: TGTGCCAGCAGTTTCCGGCAATCTGAGCAGTTCTTC. Translated, it gives CASSFRQSEQFF.

This clonotype was observed many times. The chain employs TRBV27 and TRBJ1-1, with 7 bases identical to TRBD1. This CDR3 has 12 residues. Trimming cost V 5 bases and J 10 bases; bases outside gene matches: 7. Germline V gene lookup returns CDR1 MNHEY and CDR2 SMNVEV (reference sequence). The CDR3 coding sequence is TGTGCCAGCAGTCCAGGGGGTATCGTAGCTTTCTTT. It is translated as CASSPGGIVAFF.

This clonotype was seen repeatedly, ten times or more. The chain carries TRBV28 and TRBJ1-4, with D possibly TRBD1 on 5 matching bases. V was shortened by 5 bases and J by 8 bases, with 15 bases between the two germline ends. The CDR3 covers 14 residues. Germline CDR1 and CDR2: MDHEN and SYDVKM. The CDR3 loop is CASSQLYGGEKLFF. The CDR3 coding sequence is TGTGCCAGCAGTCAACTATACGGGGGAGAAAAACTGTTTTTT.

The chain recombines TRBV7-2 with TRBJ2-7; D remains ambiguous. Germline CDR1 reads SGHTA; CDR2 reads FQGNSA. The CDR3 covers 13 residues. The V and J ends lost 3 bases and 3 bases respectively, with 9 bases between them. Here the CDR3 DNA reads TGTGCCAGCAGCTTCTCCGGTTACTACGAGCAGTACTTC. Translated: CASSFSGYYEQYF.

Concerning this clonotype: Given a much more abundant clone one base away, this may be a read error. The chain joins TRBV10-2 to TRBJ2-1; D unresolved. Trimming removed 6 bases from V and 10 bases from J, with 13 bases in between. The CDR3 covers 12 residues. CDR1 and CDR2 from the germline V gene are WSHSY and SAAADI. The CDR3, as DNA: TGCGCCAGCAGGGTGGCCGTTGGCGAGCAGTTCTTC. Protein sequence: CASRVAVGEQFF.

The V gene is TRBV7-9, the J gene TRBJ2-1; 7 nucleotides match TRBD2. The V and J ends lost 0 bases and 5 bases, in that order; junction bases with no gene match: 7. This CDR3 is 16 amino acids long. The V gene's germline CDR1 is SEHNR and CDR2 FQNEAQ (reference sequence). The CDR3, as DNA: TGTGCCAGCAGCTTAGCAAAGAGCGGGATTAACAATGAGCAGTTCTTC. Its protein is CASSLAKSGINNEQFF.

This clonotype was counted a few times. The gene calls are TRBV3-1 and TRBJ1-6; TRBD1 matches 7 bases. The CDR3 runs to 15 residues. The germline CDR1 and CDR2 sequences are LGHDT and YNNKEL (reference sequence). After removal of 1 base from V and 9 bases from J, the junction contained 6 bases not matched to a gene. This chain's CDR3 is CASSQAWTGLSPLHF. The DNA for the CDR3 is TGTGCCAGCAGCCAAGCTTGGACAGGACTTTCACCCCTCCACTTT.

The table lists this clonotype with many counts. The rearrangement uses TRBV7-2 and TRBJ2-7, with 10 positions matching TRBD1. This CDR3 contains 15 residues. CDR1 and CDR2 (germline): SGHTA, FQGNSA. The junction had 2 bases not matched to a gene; V was cut back by 1 base and J by 2 bases. The CDR3 reads CASSLVGQGAYEQYF. As DNA, the CDR3 is TGTGCCAGCAGCTTAGTTGGACAGGGGGCCTACGAGCAGTACTTC.